A selection of T cell receptor beta chains follows, all from one sample in a study of molecular identifiers for immune sequencing clone quantification. MiXCR was run by TCRdb on the PCR reads, yielding one entry per CDR3 protein. The sample lists more than 95,000 distinct CDR3 sequences, roughly 24% occurring once. The sample was naive CD8+ T cells from blood, with Jurkat cell RNA spiked in. The receptor set was obtained from a human donor in good health. Some libraries in this study had Jurkat cell RNA spiked in. CDR3s include the opening cysteine and the closing phenylalanine or tryptophan. D genes are given only for firm matches. Expanded clones get a size class; other rows say once, few or many, or leave the size out.

>-|TRBV30|TRBJ2-2|many
TGTGCCTGGAGTGCCAGCATTGGGGGGGAGCTGTTTTTT
CAWSASIGGELFF
>TRBD2|TRBV19|TRBJ2-2|-
TGTGCCAGTAGTAGGACTAGCGGGGGGGCGCACACCGGGGAGCTGTTTTTT
CASSRTSGGAHTGELFF
>-|TRBV6-2/TRBV6-3|TRBJ2-3|many
TGTGCCAGCAGTTACTCGGCCCCAGGGGCGACGCAGTATTTT
CASSYSAPGATQYF
>TRBD1|TRBV20-1|TRBJ2-3|many
TGCAGTGCCAGTGATCAGGACAGGGAATTTGAAGATACGCAGTATTTT
CSASDQDREFEDTQYF
>-|TRBV29-1|TRBJ2-7|many
TGCAGCGTGGAAGAGGCAGCGACCTTGACAACCTACGAGCAGTACTTC
CSVEEAATLTTYEQYF
>-|TRBV6-2/TRBV6-3|TRBJ2-7|many
TGTGCCAGCAGTTCGGACAACTACGAGCAGTACTTC
CASSSDNYEQYF
>-|TRBV7-9|TRBJ2-5|many
TGTGCCAGTAAAAGCGGGCCCCAAGAGACCCAGTACTTC
CASKSGPQETQYF
>-|TRBV4-1|TRBJ2-7|many
TGCGCCAGCAGCCTTTTTGCGGGGTACGAGCAGTACTTC
CASSLFAGYEQYF
>-|TRBV5-1|TRBJ2-3|many
TGCGCCAGCAGCCATATGGACAACACAGATACGCAGTATTTT
CASSHMDNTDTQYF
>-|TRBV20-1|TRBJ1-5|many
TGCAGTGCTAGAGCACAGGACTGGGATCAGCCCCAGCATTTT
CSARAQDWDQPQHF
>-|TRBV12-5|TRBJ2-6|many
TGTGCTAGTGGTTTTGAGGTCTATGGGCAGCCCAACGTCCTGACTTTC
CASGFEVYGQPNVLTF
>TRBD1|TRBV4-3|TRBJ1-1|many
TGCGCCAGCAGCCGAGGCGACAGGGGGCTGAGGACTGAAGCTTTCTTT
CASSRGDRGLRTEAFF
>-|TRBV6-1|TRBJ1-5|few
TGTGCCAGCAGTGACTGGGGACTCCAGCCCCAGCATTTT
CASSDWGLQPQHF
>TRBD1|TRBV6-5|TRBJ1-5|few
TGTGCCAGCAGTTCCGGACAGGGGTGGCAGCCCCAGCATTTT
CASSSGQGWQPQHF
>TRBD2|TRBV6-2/TRBV6-3|TRBJ2-7|few
TGTGCCAGCAGCAGACTAGCGGGAGAATACTCCTACGAGCAGTACTTC
CASSRLAGEYSYEQYF
>-|TRBV30|TRBJ1-1|many
TGTGCCTGGAGTCTGGAGAACACTGAAGCTTTCTTT
CAWSLENTEAFF
>-|TRBV7-6|TRBJ2-7|many
TGTGCCAGCAGCTTAGAGTCGCTGTCCGGACCGACCTACGAGCAGTACTTC
CASSLESLSGPTYEQYF
>-|TRBV19|TRBJ2-7|many
TGTGCCAGTAGTACAGGTAATTGGCGGGACGAGCAGTACTTC
CASSTGNWRDEQYF
>-|TRBV20-1|TRBJ2-5|-
TGCAGTGCAAGGACACGGGGTGAGGTGACCCAGTACTTC
CSARTRGEVTQYF
>TRBD1|TRBV12-3/TRBV12-4|TRBJ2-5|many
TGTGCCAGCAGGCCCGGGACAGGGGTCCAAGAGACCCAGTACTTC
CASRPGTGVQETQYF
>-|TRBV19|TRBJ2-1|-
TGTGCCAGTAGTATCTCCCACTACCCGGGGTACAATGAGCAGTTCTTC
CASSISHYPGYNEQFF
>-|TRBV7-6|TRBJ2-7|few
TGTGCCAGCAGCTTATGGGGGGCAACGGTTAACGAGCAGTACTTC
CASSLWGATVNEQYF
>-|TRBV29-1|TRBJ2-3|many
TGCAGCGTTGTATCACATACGCAGTATTTT
CSVVSHTQYF
>-|TRBV4-1|TRBJ2-7|many
TGCGCCAGCAGCCAAGATCGGGGCTCCTACGAGCAGTACTTC
CASSQDRGSYEQYF
>-|TRBV19|TRBJ2-3|many
TGTGCCAGTAGTATCCTCAGCGGAGCAGTCCCAGATACGCAGTATTTT
CASSILSGAVPDTQYF
>TRBD2|TRBV29-1|TRBJ2-1|few
TGCAGCGTTTTGTGGTACTTGACTAGCGGGAGGGCGGGCAATGAGCAGTTCTTC
CSVLWYLTSGRAGNEQFF
>-|TRBV10-2|TRBJ2-7|-
TGCGCCAGCACCCAGACAGAGTTCTCCTACGAGCAGTACTTC
CASTQTEFSYEQYF
>-|TRBV9|TRBJ1-1|many
TGTGCCAGCAGCGCCCCAGGGGTCGGCGTGTGGGACACTGAAGCTTTCTTT
CASSAPGVGVWDTEAFF